Below are 29 T cell receptor beta chains sequenced from a single sample in a study of metastatic and nonmetastatic thyroid tumors. TCRdb re-called the PCR reads via MiXCR. The sample gives fewer than 100,000 clones, more than 12% of which show up once; roughly 3.9% is in the top ten. Nobody among the patients had been given any treatment before thyroid surgery. The sample taken for sequencing was blood. These TCRs come from a female donor with papillary thyroid cancer or a benign thyroid nodule (not recorded which). Some clones in this sample may be carry-over from other donors' samples.

This clone was detected ten times or more. The chain is built from TRBV13 and TRBJ2-2; 11 nucleotides align to TRBD1. The junction had 8 bases not matched to a gene; V was cut back by 5 bases and J by 3 bases. CDR1 PRHDT and CDR2 FYEKMQ come from the germline V gene (reference sequence). The CDR3 contains 17 residues. CDR3 nucleotide sequence: TGTGCCAGCAGCGGACAGGGGGCCTTGGAGGACACCGGGGAGCTGTTTTTT. Protein: CASSGQGALEDTGELFF.

This clone showed up many times. The chain employs TRBV7-9 and TRBJ2-5; 8 nucleotides match TRBD2. Germline loops: CDR1 SEHNR, CDR2 FQNEAQ (reference sequence). The CDR3 loop spans 15 amino acids. V shed 4 bases, J shed 4 bases, and the junction held 8 bases outside the gene matches. DNA for the CDR3: TGTGCCAGCAGCTGGGGCACGGGGGGGCGAGAGACCCAGTACTTC. It yields the protein CASSWGTGGRETQYF. The variable domain in full, completed from reference TRBV7-9 and TRBJ2-5, reads DTGVSQNPRHKITKRGQNVTFRCDPISEHNRLYWYRQTLGQGPEFLTYFQNEAQLEKSRLLSDRFSAERPKGSFSTLEIQRTEQGDSAMYLCASSWGTGGRETQYFGPGTRLLVL.

Many counts were recorded for this clone. This chain connects TRBV10-2 to TRBJ1-1; TRBD1 matches 7 bases. Germline V lookup: CDR1 WSHSY, CDR2 SAAADI. The CDR3 extends over 13 amino acids. V was pared by 6 bases and J by 1 base, with 2 bases of the junction left unmatched. The CDR3 here is CASSRDRNTEAFF. The CDR3 DNA sequence: TGCGCCAGCAGCCGGGACAGGAACACTGAAGCTTTCTTT.

Regarding this clone: A read error is likely, as this CDR3 ends without the conserved phenylalanine or tryptophan. No DNA is shown, since the ends of the CDR3 on it are uncertain; the CDR3 is the one TCRdb lists. The CDR3 protein is CASSLDRG. The rearrangement links TRBV7-3 to TRBJ2-4; TRBD1, as called in the table, went unchecked against the DNA. The CDR3 length is 8 residues, termini included. Germline V gives CDR1 SGHTA, CDR2 FQGTGA.

This clone appeared many times. A much larger clone lies one base from this, so it may be a read error. This rearrangement joins TRBV6-1 to TRBJ2-1; D remains unclear. The CDR3 has 15 amino acids. The V and J ends lost 5 bases and 4 bases respectively, with 15 bases between them. The germline gives CDR1 MNHNS, CDR2 SASEGT. The CDR3 sequence is CASSRLELRYNEQFF. The CDR3 DNA reads as TGTGCCAGCAGTCGCCTGGAATTGAGATACAATGAGCAGTTCTTC.

This clone was counted many times. This chain joins TRBV19 and TRBJ2-3; 9 nucleotides match TRBD2. The V segment lost 6 bases and the J segment 0 bases; nucleotides outside the gene matches: 4. The CDR3 runs 15 residues. Germline V gives CDR1 LNHDA, CDR2 SQIVND (reference sequence). Written as DNA, the CDR3 is TGTGCCAGTAGAGAGGGACTAGCAAGCACAGATACGCAGTATTTT. Amino acid sequence: CASREGLASTDTQYF.

Concerning this clone itself: This may come from a read error, since a much larger clone is one base off. Other DNA sequences in the same sample also yield this CDR3. V is TRBV27 and J is TRBJ2-3; 11 bases line up with TRBD2. V was pared by 3 bases and J by 2 bases, with 13 bases of the junction left unmatched. The germline gives CDR1 MNHEY, CDR2 SMNVEV (reference sequence). This CDR3 comprises 19 residues. CDR3 nucleotide sequence: TGTGCCAGCAGTTTGCACTTTGGACTAGCGGGTGGGATCACAGATACGCAGTATTTT. The encoded protein is CASSLHFGLAGGITDTQYF.

In its sample, this clone was seen many times. This chain links TRBV28 with TRBJ2-1; 10 positions match TRBD2. CDR3 length equals 16 residues. Germline lookup yields CDR1 MDHEN and CDR2 SYDVKM. V was clipped by 5 bases and J by 6 bases; unmatched bases: 10. In nucleotides, the CDR3 is TGTGCCAGCAGTACCTTTAGCGGGGGGACACCCAATGAGCAGTTCTTC. This codes for CASSTFSGGTPNEQFF.

Regarding this clone: One end of the junction varies from germline; a read error may be responsible. The sample carries other DNA sequences with the same CDR3. The chain joins TRBV6-2 or TRBV6-3 to TRBJ2-3; a possible D gene is TRBD2 (6 bases). Germline lookup yields CDR1 MNHEY and CDR2 SVGEGT. This CDR3 has 15 residues. CDR3 loop: CASSRPGTSRDTQYF. CDR3 bases: TGTGCCAGCAGTCGCCCCGGTACTAGCAGAGATACGCAGTATTTC.

A word on this clone: The junction departs from germline at one end; a sequencing error may be responsible. The chain uses TRBV11-1 and TRBJ1-1; D ambiguous. Per the germline V gene, CDR1 is SGHAT and CDR2 is FQDESV (reference sequence). This CDR3 is 17 amino acids long. CDR3 nucleotides: TGTGCCAGCATCTTACCACATGATAAGGTTGGGAATACTGAAGCTTTCTTT. It specifies CASILPHDKVGNTEAFF.

This clone occurred many times. The chain couples TRBV11-2 to TRBJ2-7; D unresolved. This CDR3 is built from 13 residues. Trimming shortened V by 0 bases and J by 4 bases, and 7 bases separated the two germline ends. Germline V gene data show CDR1 as SGHAT and CDR2 as FQNNGV. CDR3 loop: CASSLDHGYEQYF. CDR3 nucleotide sequence: TGTGCCAGCAGCTTAGATCATGGATACGAGCAGTACTTC.

Ten or more counts support this clone. The genes are TRBV6-1 and TRBJ1-1; D gene uncertain. This CDR3 spans 13 amino acids. Trimming took off 2 bases at V and 7 bases at J, with 11 bases between the two ends. CDR1 is MNHNS, CDR2 SASEGT, per germline. The CDR3 DNA is TGTGCCAGCAGTGAAAACTGGAGGGATGAAGCTTTCTTT. Protein: CASSENWRDEAFF.

Concerning this clone: This may stem from a read error, because a much larger clone lies one nucleotide away. The sample carries other DNA sequences with the same CDR3. The V gene is TRBV20-1, the J gene TRBJ1-3, with D possibly being TRBD1 (5 bases). Germline V gene sequence: CDR1 DFQATT, CDR2 SNEGSKA (reference sequence). This CDR3 is built from 12 residues. The CDR3 sequence: CSVATGGNTIYF. CDR3 coding DNA: TGCAGTGTCGCGACGGGGGGAAACACAATATATTTT.

The chain carries TRBV4-2 and TRBJ1-4; TRBD1 is a possible D gene (5 bases). V lost 0 bases to trimming and J lost 6 bases, with 11 bases between them. Germline V gives CDR1 LGHNA, CDR2 YNFKEQ. The length of the CDR3 is 15 residues. The CDR3 sequence: CASSQEGTSYEKLFF. CDR3 nucleotide sequence: TGTGCCAGCAGCCAAGAGGGGACTTCCTATGAAAAACTGTTTTTT.

This clone showed up many times. The chain recombines TRBV28 with TRBJ2-3; D tentatively fits TRBD1 or TRBD2 (5 bases each). V lost 6 bases and J 2 bases, leaving 18 bases between the germline ends. In germline, CDR1 is MDHEN, CDR2 SYDVKM. The CDR3 sequence is 16 residues long. CDR3 coding DNA: TGTGCCAGCAGCCTTTATACAGTGGGGGACACAGATACGCAGTATTTT. Residues: CASSLYTVGDTDTQYF.

This clone was seen repeatedly, ten times or more. V gene TRBV12-3 or TRBV12-4 combines with J gene TRBJ2-7, with 10 bases matching TRBD1. Germline trimming cut 6 bases from V and 3 bases from J; bases unmatched to any gene: 2. The CDR3 is made up of 13 amino acids. As DNA, the CDR3 is TGTGCCAGCAGCCGGACAGGGGGCTACGAGCAGTACTTC. Protein sequence: CASSRTGGYEQYF.

The sample holds many counts of this clone. The chain has TRBV2 and TRBJ1-2; 7 nucleotides match TRBD1. Germline CDR1 is SNHLY and CDR2 is FYNNEI. CDR3 length equals 14 residues. Trimming at V came to 7 bases and at J to 7 bases, leaving 12 bases not matched to a gene. Here the CDR3 DNA reads TGTGCCAGCATCGAATCAGGGGGAGGAAGTGGCTACACCTTC. Protein product: CASIESGGGSGYTF.

The chain couples TRBV30 to TRBJ1-5; D is undetermined. The CDR3 length is 15 residues. CDR1 and CDR2 from the germline V gene are GTSNPN and SVGIG (reference sequence). V lost 2 bases and J lost 6, with 17 bases in between. CDR3 in amino acids: CAWSSRGIHGQPQHF. CDR3 bases: TGTGCCTGGAGTAGCCGTGGGATACACGGTCAGCCCCAGCATTTT. The variable domain in full, completed from reference TRBV30 and TRBJ1-5, reads SQTIHQWPATLVQPVGSPLSLECTVEGTSNPNLYWYRQAAGRGLQLLFYSVGIGQISSEVPQNLSASRPQDRQFILSSKKLLLSDSGFYLCAWSSRGIHGQPQHFGDGTRLSIL.

About this clone: A much larger clone differs from this one at a single base, so this may be a read error. The same CDR3 arises from other DNA sequences in this sample as well. The V call is TRBV20-1, the J call TRBJ2-5; possible D gene TRBD2, 5 bases. The germline CDR1 and CDR2 sequences are DFQATT and SNEGSKA (reference sequence). Trimming removed 5 bases at V and 5 bases at J, with 21 bases between. This CDR3 spans 15 amino acids. DNA of the CDR3: TGCAGTGCTGCCCCCGGACTTTTAGCGAGGGAGACCCAGTACTTC. Translating it yields CSAAPGLLARETQYF.

On this clone: A clone one base away is much larger, so this may be a read error. The chain is built from TRBV5-1 and TRBJ1-1; tentatively, D is TRBD1 (5 bases). Trimming took off 7 bases at V and 4 bases at J, with 17 bases between the two ends. This CDR3 contains 14 residues. Germline values: CDR1 SGHRS, CDR2 YFSETQ. The CDR3 bases are TGCGCCAGCTCTCCACGTGCGGGGGGCACTGAAGCTTTCTTT. As protein: CASSPRAGGTEAFF.

This clone was observed many times. Within the sample, other DNA sequences also encode this same CDR3. In DNA, the CDR3 is TGTGCCAGCAGAGGGCGCCCGAGCTCCTACAATGAGCAGTTCTTC. Protein sequence: CASRGRPSSYNEQFF. V is TRBV6-1 and J is TRBJ2-1; D is uncertain. The CDR3 is 15 residues long. The germline V gene has CDR1 MNHNS and CDR2 SASEGT. Trimming cost V 6 bases and J 0 bases, with 12 bases left between them.

This sequence joins TRBV4-3 and TRBJ1-4, with D tentatively TRBD1 (5 bases). The CDR3 spans 15 residues. Germline V gene sequence: CDR1 LGHNA, CDR2 YSLEER. V dropped 0 bases and J dropped 0 bases, with 5 bases sitting between them. The CDR3 loop reads CASSQEGATNEKLFF. In DNA, the CDR3 is TGCGCCAGCAGCCAAGAGGGGGCAACTAATGAAAAACTGTTTTTT.

This clone came up many times. The genes are TRBV2 and TRBJ2-1, with D possibly TRBD2 on 6 matching bases. The CDR3 is 14 amino acids. The V and J ends lost 5 bases and 10 bases respectively, with 18 bases between them. Per the germline V gene, CDR1 is SNHLY and CDR2 is FYNNEI. CDR3 sequence reads: CASSSGVGSREQFF. The CDR3 DNA reads as TGTGCCAGCAGTTCGGGGGTGGGCTCCAGGGAGCAGTTCTTC.

In its sample, this clone was seen many times. The chain uses TRBV7-9 and TRBJ2-3; no firm D call. This CDR3 comprises 12 residues. V lost 2 bases, J lost 6 bases, and 6 bases lay in between. From germline, CDR1 is SEHNR and CDR2 FQNEAQ (reference sequence). CDR3 amino acids: CASSLSLDTQYF. For the CDR3, the DNA is TGTGCCAGCAGCTTAAGTTTGGATACGCAGTATTTT.

The chain is built from TRBV30 and TRBJ2-7, with D possibly TRBD2 on 6 matching bases. The CDR3 loop spans 13 amino acids. Trimming left V 0 bases short and J 10 bases short, with 16 bases between. In germline, CDR1 is GTSNPN, CDR2 SVGIG (reference sequence). The CDR3: CAWSVWGWREQYF. In DNA form, the CDR3 reads TGTGCCTGGAGTGTATGGGGATGGAGGGAACAGTACTTC.

The J gene is TRBJ1-2, the V gene TRBV11-2; D is unclear. CDR1 SGHAT and CDR2 FQNNGV come from the germline V gene. The CDR3 is 13 amino acids. V gave up 6 bases and J gave up 8 bases, with 16 bases separating them. CDR3 loop: CASSSLRDGGYTF. DNA for the CDR3: TGTGCCAGCAGTTCGTTAAGAGACGGGGGCTACACCTTC.

This clone was recorded at least ten times. Additional DNA sequences in this sample encode the identical CDR3. The chain combines TRBV3-1 with TRBJ1-5; the D is unclear. The germline V gene has CDR1 LGHDT and CDR2 YNNKEL (reference sequence). Trimming cost V 4 bases and J 4 bases, with 8 bases left between them. CDR3 length: 13 amino acids. DNA for the CDR3: TGTGCCAGCAGCCCCCGGTGGAATCAGCCCCAGCATTTT. Translation: CASSPRWNQPQHF.

Note on this clone: This may be a read error: a much more frequent sequence differs by one nucleotide. The chain joins TRBV6-1 to TRBJ1-5; D not certain. The V gene's germline CDR1 is MNHNS and CDR2 SASEGT. The CDR3 contains 13 residues. The CDR3 loop reads CASSETGDQPHHF. DNA for the CDR3: TGCGCCAGCAGTGAAACGGGCGATCAGCCCCATCATTTT.

The V and J genes are TRBV19 and TRBJ1-5, with 7 nucleotides matching TRBD1. The V gene end was trimmed by 7 bases and the J gene end by 7 bases; junction bases not matched to a gene: 7. Germline CDR1 and CDR2: LNHDA and SQIVND (reference sequence). This CDR3 spans 13 amino acids. The chain's CDR3 is CASNTGVWQPQHF. The CDR3 bases are TGTGCCAGTAACACAGGGGTTTGGCAGCCCCAGCATTTT.